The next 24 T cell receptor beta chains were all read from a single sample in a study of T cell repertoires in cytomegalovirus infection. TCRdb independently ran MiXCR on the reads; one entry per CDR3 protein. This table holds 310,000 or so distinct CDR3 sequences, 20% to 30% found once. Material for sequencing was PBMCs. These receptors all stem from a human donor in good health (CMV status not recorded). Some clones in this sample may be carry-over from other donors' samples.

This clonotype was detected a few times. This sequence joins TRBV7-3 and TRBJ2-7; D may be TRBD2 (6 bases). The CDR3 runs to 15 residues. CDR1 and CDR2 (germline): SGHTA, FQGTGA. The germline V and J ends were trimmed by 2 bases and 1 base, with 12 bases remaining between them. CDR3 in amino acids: CASSLLSSVSYEQYF. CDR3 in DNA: TGTGCCAGCAGCTTACTTTCTAGCGTTTCCTACGAGCAGTACTTC.

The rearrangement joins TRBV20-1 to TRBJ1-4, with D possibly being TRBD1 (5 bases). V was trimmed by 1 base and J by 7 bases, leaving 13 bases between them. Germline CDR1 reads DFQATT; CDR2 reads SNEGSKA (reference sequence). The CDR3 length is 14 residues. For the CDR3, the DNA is TGCAGTGCTAGAGTGGGGGAGTGGGCTGAAAAACTGTTTTTT. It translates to CSARVGEWAEKLFF.

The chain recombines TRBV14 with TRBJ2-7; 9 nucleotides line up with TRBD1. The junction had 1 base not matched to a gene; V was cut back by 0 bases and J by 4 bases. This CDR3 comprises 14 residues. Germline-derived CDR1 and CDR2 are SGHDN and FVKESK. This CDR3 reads CASSQDGQGYEQYF. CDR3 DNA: TGTGCCAGCAGCCAAGACGGACAGGGGTACGAGCAGTACTTC.

CDR3 loop: CASSAELGVTGELFF. The CDR3 coding sequence is TGCGCCAGCAGCGCGGAACTCGGGGTCACCGGGGAGCTGTTTTTT. The V call is TRBV5-1, the J call TRBJ2-2, with D possibly matching TRBD2 (5 bases). V gave up 4 bases and J gave up 4 bases, with 14 bases separating them. There are 15 residues in the CDR3. Germline loops: CDR1 SGHRS, CDR2 YFSETQ.

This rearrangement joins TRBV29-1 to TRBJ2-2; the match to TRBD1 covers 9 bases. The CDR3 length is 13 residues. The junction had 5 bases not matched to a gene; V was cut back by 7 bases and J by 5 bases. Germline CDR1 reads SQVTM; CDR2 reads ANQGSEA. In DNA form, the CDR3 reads TGCAGCGCCGACAGGGGGTATACCGGGGAGCTGTTTTTT. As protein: CSADRGYTGELFF.

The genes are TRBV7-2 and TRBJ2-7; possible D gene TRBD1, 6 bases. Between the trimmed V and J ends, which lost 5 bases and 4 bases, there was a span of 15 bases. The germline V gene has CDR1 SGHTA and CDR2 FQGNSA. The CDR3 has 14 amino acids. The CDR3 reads CASSNAGAMYEQYF. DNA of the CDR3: TGTGCCAGCAGCAACGCAGGGGCCATGTACGAGCAGTACTTC.

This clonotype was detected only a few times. CDR3 nucleotides: TGTGCCAGCAGTCGAACAGGAGCCAATGAGCAGTTCTTC. It translates to CASSRTGANEQFF. V and J are TRBV6-2 or TRBV6-3 and TRBJ2-1, with D possibly TRBD1 on 5 matching bases. V was shortened by 5 bases and J by 6 bases, with 11 bases between the two germline ends. Germline CDR1 is MNHEY and CDR2 is SVGEGT. This CDR3 has 13 amino acids.

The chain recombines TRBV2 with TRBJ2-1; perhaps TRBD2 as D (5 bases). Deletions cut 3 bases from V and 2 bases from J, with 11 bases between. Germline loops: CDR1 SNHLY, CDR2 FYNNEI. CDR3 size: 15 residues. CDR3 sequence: CASSEGSLTYNEQFF. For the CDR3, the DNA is TGTGCCAGCAGTGAGGGGAGTTTGACCTACAATGAGCAGTTCTTC.

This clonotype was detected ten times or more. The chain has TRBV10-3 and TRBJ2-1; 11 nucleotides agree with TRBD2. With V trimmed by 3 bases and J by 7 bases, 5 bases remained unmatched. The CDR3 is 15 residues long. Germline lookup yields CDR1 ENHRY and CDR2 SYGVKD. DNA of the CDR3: TGTGCCATCAGTGAAGGACTAGCGGGCCGTAATGAGCAGTTCTTC. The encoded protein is CAISEGLAGRNEQFF.

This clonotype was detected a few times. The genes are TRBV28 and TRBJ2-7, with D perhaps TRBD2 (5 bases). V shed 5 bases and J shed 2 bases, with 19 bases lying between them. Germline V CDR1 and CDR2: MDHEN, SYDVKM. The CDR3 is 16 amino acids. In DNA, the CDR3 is TGTGCCAGCAGTCCTCGCCAAGGGTCGGGAACCTACGAGCAGTACTTC. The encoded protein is CASSPRQGSGTYEQYF.

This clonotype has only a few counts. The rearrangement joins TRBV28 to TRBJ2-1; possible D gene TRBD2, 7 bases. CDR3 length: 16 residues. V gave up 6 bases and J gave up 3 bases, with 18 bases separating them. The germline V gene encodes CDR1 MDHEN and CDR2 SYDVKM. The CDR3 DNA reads TGTGCCAGCAGGGGGAGGGGGTTTCGTCTCTACAATGAGCAGTTCTTC. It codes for CASRGRGFRLYNEQFF.

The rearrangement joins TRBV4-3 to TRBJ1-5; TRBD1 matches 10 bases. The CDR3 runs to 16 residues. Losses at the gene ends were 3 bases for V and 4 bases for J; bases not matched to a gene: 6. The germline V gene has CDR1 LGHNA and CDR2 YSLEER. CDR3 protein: CASSHNRDRGNQPQHF. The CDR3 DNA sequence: TGCGCCAGCAGCCACAACCGGGACAGGGGAAATCAGCCCCAGCATTTT.

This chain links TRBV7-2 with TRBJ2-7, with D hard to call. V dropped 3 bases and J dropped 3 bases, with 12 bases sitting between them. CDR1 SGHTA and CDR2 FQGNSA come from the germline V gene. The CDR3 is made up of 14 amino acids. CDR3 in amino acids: CASSFSPDLYEQYF. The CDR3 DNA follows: TGTGCCAGCAGCTTCTCACCAGATCTCTACGAGCAGTACTTC.

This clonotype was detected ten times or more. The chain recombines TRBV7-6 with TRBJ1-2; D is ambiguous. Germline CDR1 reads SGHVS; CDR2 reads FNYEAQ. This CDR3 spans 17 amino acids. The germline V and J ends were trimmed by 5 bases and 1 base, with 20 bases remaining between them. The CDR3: CASSPRSRGSLNYGYTF. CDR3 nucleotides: TGTGCCAGCAGCCCACGCAGCCGGGGATCCCTTAACTATGGCTACACCTTC.

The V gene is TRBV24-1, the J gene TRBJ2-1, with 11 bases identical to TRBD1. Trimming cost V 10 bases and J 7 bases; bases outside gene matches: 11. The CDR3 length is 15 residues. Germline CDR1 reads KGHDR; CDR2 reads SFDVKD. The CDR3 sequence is CATQAKDRGPNEQFF. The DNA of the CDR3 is TGTGCCACGCAAGCCAAGGACAGGGGGCCTAATGAGCAGTTCTTC.

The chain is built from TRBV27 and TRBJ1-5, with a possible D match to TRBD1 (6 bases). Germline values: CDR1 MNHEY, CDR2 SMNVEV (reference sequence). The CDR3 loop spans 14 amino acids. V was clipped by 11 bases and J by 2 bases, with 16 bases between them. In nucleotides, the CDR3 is TGTGCCGCAAGGGGGTCCAGTGGCAATCAGCCCCAGCATTTT. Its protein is CAARGSSGNQPQHF.

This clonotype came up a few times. CDR3: CSARDSGLAGTHEQYF. In nucleotides, the CDR3 is TGCAGTGCTAGAGATTCGGGACTAGCGGGAACCCACGAGCAGTACTTC. The chain recombines TRBV20-1 with TRBJ2-7; TRBD2 aligns across 13 bases. CDR3 length equals 16 residues. Germline V gene data show CDR1 as DFQATT and CDR2 as SNEGSKA (reference sequence). J lost 5 bases, V lost 0 bases, and 7 bases had no gene match.

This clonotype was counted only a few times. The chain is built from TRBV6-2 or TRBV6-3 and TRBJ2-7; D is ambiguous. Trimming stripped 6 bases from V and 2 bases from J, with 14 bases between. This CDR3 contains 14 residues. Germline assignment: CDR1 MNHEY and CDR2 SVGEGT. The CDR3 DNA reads TGTGCCAGCAGGCCAGCCACAGCTGCCTACGAGCAGTACTTC. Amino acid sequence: CASRPATAAYEQYF.

The CDR3 sequence: CASSPPTSVSYEQYF. The CDR3, as DNA: TGTGCCAGCTCACCACCGACTAGCGTATCCTACGAGCAGTACTTC. V and J are TRBV18 and TRBJ2-7, with 8 bases lining up with TRBD2. V lost 0 bases to trimming and J lost 1 base; unmatched junction nucleotides: 2. This CDR3 region has 15 residues. Germline V CDR1 and CDR2: KGHSH, LQKENI.

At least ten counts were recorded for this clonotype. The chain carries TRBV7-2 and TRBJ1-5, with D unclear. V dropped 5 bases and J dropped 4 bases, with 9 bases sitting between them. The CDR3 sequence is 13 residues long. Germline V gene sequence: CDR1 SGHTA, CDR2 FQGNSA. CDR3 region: CASSRERNQPQHF. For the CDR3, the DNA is TGTGCCAGCAGCCGCGAGAGGAATCAGCCCCAGCATTTT.

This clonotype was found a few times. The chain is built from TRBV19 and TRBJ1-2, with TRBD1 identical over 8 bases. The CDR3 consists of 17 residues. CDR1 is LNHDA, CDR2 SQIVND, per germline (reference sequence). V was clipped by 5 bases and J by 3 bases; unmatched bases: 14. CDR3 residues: CASSPRQGRVPDYGYTF. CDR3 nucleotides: TGTGCCAGTAGTCCGCGACAGGGGAGGGTTCCAGACTATGGCTACACCTTC.

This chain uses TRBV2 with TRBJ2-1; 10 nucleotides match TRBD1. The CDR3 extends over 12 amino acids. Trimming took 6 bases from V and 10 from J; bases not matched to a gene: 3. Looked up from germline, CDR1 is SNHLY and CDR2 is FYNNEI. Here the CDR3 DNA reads TGTGCCAGCAGAGACAGGGGGCCCGAGCAGTTCTTC. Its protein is CASRDRGPEQFF. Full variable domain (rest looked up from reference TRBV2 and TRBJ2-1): EPEVTQTPSHQVTQMGQEVILRCVPISNHLYFYWYRQILGQKVEFLVSFYNNEISEKSEIFDDQFSVERPDGSNFTLKIRSTKLEDSAMYFCASRDRGPEQFFGPGTRLTVL.

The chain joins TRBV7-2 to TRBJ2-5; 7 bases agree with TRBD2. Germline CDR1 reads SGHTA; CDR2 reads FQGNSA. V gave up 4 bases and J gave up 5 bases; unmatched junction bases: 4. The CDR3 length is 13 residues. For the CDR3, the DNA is TGTGCCAGCAGCTCCATGACTAGCGAGACCCAGTACTTC. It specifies CASSSMTSETQYF.

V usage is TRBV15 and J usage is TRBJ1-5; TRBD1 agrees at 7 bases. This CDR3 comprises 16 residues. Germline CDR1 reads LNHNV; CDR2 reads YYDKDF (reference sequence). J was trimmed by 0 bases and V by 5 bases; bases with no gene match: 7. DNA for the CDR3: TGTGCCACCAGCGGGGGACAGATTCATAGCAATCAGCCCCAGCATTTT. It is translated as CATSGGQIHSNQPQHF.